The clone carrying this T cell receptor beta chain was seen only a few times. Its antigen is still unknown. Genes here carry mouse names. The read comes to an end 4 residues before the CDR3 does, leaving the germline J gene to fill in the end. The V gene end was trimmed by 5 bases and the J gene end by 2 bases; junction bases not matched to a gene: 6. Germline lookup yields CDR1 NNHDY and CDR2 SYVADS. CDR3 length: 15 amino acids. Sorting used CD4, CD8alpha, NKG2D, NKG2ACE and other markers on pooled cutaneous lymph node cells. It was cDNA, reverse transcribed from extracted RNA, that served as the sequencing template. Assay used: immunoSEQ multiplex PCR; TCRdb lists only in-frame clones, some missing. This sample carries 270,000 or so clones and no singletons, and 1.2% goes to the top ten. These data come from a study of CD8+ T cells in alopecia areata. Overall study results and limits: Sharing of TCRs across patients appeared less clear than in mice, possibly for HLA-related reasons.

The sequencing sample was made of CD4+ T cells sorted from a lymph node. This rearrangement joins TRBV13-3 to TRBJ2-1; TRBD1 aligns across 8 bases. The TCR originated in a C3H/HeJ mouse with alopecia areata. The MHC haplotype of this mouse line is H2-k. The CDR3 DNA, read in part, is TGTGCCAGCAGGGCAGGGGGCGCGGACTATGCT. It is translated as CASRAGGADYA. In full, the CDR3 reads CASRAGGADYAEQFF.